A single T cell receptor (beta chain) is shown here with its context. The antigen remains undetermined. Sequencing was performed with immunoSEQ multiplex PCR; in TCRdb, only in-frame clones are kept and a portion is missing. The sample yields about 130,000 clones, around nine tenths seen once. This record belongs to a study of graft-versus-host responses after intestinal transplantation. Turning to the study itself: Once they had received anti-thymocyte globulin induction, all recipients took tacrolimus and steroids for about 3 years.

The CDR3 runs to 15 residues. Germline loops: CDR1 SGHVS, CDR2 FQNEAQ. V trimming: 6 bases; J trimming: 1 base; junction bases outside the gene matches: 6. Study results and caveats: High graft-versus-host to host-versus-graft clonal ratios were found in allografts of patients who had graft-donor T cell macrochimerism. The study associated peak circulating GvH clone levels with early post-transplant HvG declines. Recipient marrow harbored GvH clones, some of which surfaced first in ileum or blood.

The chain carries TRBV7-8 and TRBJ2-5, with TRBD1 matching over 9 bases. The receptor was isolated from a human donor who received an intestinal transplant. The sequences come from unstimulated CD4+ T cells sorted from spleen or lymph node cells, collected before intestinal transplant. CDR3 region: CASSSVQGAQETQYF. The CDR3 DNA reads TGTGCCAGCAGTTCAGTACAGGGGGCCCAAGAGACCCAGTACTTC.